A single sample gave rise to the 32 T cell receptor beta chains below, sequenced in a study of cytomegalovirus exposure and HLA in healthy donors. The PCR contained 60 Vbeta and 13 Jbeta primers. Only in-frame clones appear in the TCRdb table, and some are missing; sequencing was by immunoSEQ multiplex PCR. The sample yields 150,000 to 200,000 clones, roughly four fifths seen once. The source material was PBMCs. All receptors come from a woman between 25 and 40 years old in good health and CMV-seropositive.

The chain is built from TRBV5-1 and TRBJ2-2, with 10 bases aligning to TRBD2. Germline CDR1 is SGHRS and CDR2 is YFSETQ. The trim removed 4 bases at V and 4 bases at J, leaving 10 bases unmatched. The CDR3 contains 17 residues. The CDR3 sequence: CASSGRVSGGLTGELFF. The DNA for the CDR3 is TGCGCCAGCAGCGGCCGGGTTAGCGGGGGGCTCACCGGGGAGCTGTTTTTT.

There are many counts of this clone. This chain links TRBV2 with TRBJ2-7, with D possibly TRBD2 on 6 matching bases. From germline, CDR1 is SNHLY and CDR2 FYNNEI. The CDR3 has 12 residues. The V and J ends lost 8 bases and 0 bases respectively, with 8 bases between them. CDR3 bases: TGTGCCAGCGGGGACTTCTCCTACGAGCAGTACTTC. As protein: CASGDFSYEQYF.

The chain combines TRBV14 with TRBJ1-2; D remains ambiguous. The CDR3 sequence is 13 residues long. V lost 4 bases to trimming and J lost 1 base, with 7 bases between them. Germline V gene data show CDR1 as SGHDN and CDR2 as FVKESK. CDR3 region: CASSPTVNYGYTF. The CDR3, as DNA: TGTGCCAGCAGCCCGACTGTTAACTATGGCTACACCTTC.

CDR3 bases: TGCGCCAGCAGCCACCCGGGACAGCAAGAGACCCAGTACTTC. Translation gives CASSHPGQQETQYF. The genes are TRBV4-1 and TRBJ2-5; 7 positions match TRBD1. CDR1 and CDR2 (germline): MGHRA, YSYEKL. This CDR3 is built from 14 residues. The junction had 3 bases not matched to a gene; V was cut back by 3 bases and J by 2 bases.

This chain connects TRBV27 to TRBJ2-7; D call uncertain. The CDR3 runs 15 residues. Germline-derived CDR1 and CDR2 are MNHEY and SMNVEV (reference sequence). V was shortened by 3 bases and J by 2 bases, with 14 bases between the two germline ends. The chain's CDR3 is CASSFGRSMAYEQYF. CDR3 coding DNA: TGTGCCAGCAGTTTCGGTCGAAGCATGGCCTACGAGCAGTACTTC.

The V and J genes are TRBV12-5 and TRBJ1-2; tentatively, D is TRBD1 (5 bases). This CDR3 spans 17 amino acids. The germline V gene has CDR1 LGHNT and CDR2 FRNRAP. V lost 6 bases to trimming and J lost 0 bases, with 20 bases between them. CDR3 loop: CASGPSGTPSPNYGYTF. DNA for the CDR3: TGTGCTAGTGGCCCTTCCGGGACTCCTTCCCCTAACTATGGCTACACCTTC.

The chain is built from TRBV9 and TRBJ1-6; D is uncertain. Germline CDR1 and CDR2: SGDLS and YYNGEE. This CDR3 is 15 amino acids long. The V end lost 0 bases, the J end lost 6 bases, and 10 bases lay between the germline ends. The CDR3 coding sequence is TGTGCCAGCAGCGTAGACTCGGGATCTAATTCACCCCTCCACTTT. This translates into CASSVDSGSNSPLHF.

This clone was detected a few times. This chain links TRBV9 with TRBJ2-3; 7 bases align to TRBD2. The CDR3 length is 16 residues. V was clipped by 4 bases and J by 0 bases; unmatched bases: 8. Germline V gene data show CDR1 as SGDLS and CDR2 as YYNGEE. This chain's CDR3 is CASSFREGGSTDTQYF. The CDR3 region has the DNA TGTGCCAGCAGCTTCAGGGAGGGCGGTAGCACAGATACGCAGTATTTT.

This clone has just a few counts. The chain joins TRBV7-2 to TRBJ1-5; D unresolved. The germline gives CDR1 SGHTA, CDR2 FQGNSA. Trimming removed 3 bases from V and 7 bases from J, with 13 bases in between. The CDR3 length is 14 residues. The chain's CDR3 is CASSFRNRGQPQHF. The CDR3 DNA is TGTGCCAGCAGCTTTCGGAACCGGGGACAGCCCCAGCATTTT. The whole variable domain, filled in from reference TRBV7-2 and TRBJ1-5, reads GAGVSQSPSNKVTEKGKDVELRCDPISGHTALYWYRQSLGQGLEFLIYFQGNSAPDKSGLPSDRFSAERTGGSVSTLTIQRTQQEDSAVYLCASSFRNRGQPQHFGDGTRLSIL.

The chain employs TRBV29-1 and TRBJ1-4; no clear D. The CDR3 spans 11 residues. V lost 4 bases and J 10 bases, leaving 10 bases between the germline ends. Germline V gives CDR1 SQVTM, CDR2 ANQGSEA. CDR3 loop: CSVGLSGKLFF. For the CDR3, the DNA is TGCAGCGTTGGACTTTCTGGAAAACTGTTTTTT.

The rearrangement uses TRBV5-1 and TRBJ2-4, with 9 bases identical to TRBD1. Per the germline V gene, CDR1 is SGHRS and CDR2 is YFSETQ. The CDR3 has 16 amino acids. The junction had 4 bases not matched to a gene; V was cut back by 2 bases and J by 1 base. The CDR3 DNA reads TGCGCCAGCAGCTTCACCGGGACAGGGGCCAAAAACATTCAGTACTTC. Its translation: CASSFTGTGAKNIQYF.

This chain joins TRBV7-2 and TRBJ2-1; maybe TRBD1 (6 bases). CDR1 SGHTA and CDR2 FQGNSA come from the germline V gene. Between the trimmed V and J ends, which lost 6 bases and 12 bases, there was a span of 18 bases. The CDR3 runs 13 residues. The CDR3 region is CASRPPPGHVQFF. The CDR3, as DNA: TGTGCCAGCAGACCACCTCCGGGACATGTGCAGTTCTTC.

This clone occurred a few times. This chain uses TRBV4-1 with TRBJ2-1; 14 bases are a match to TRBD2. Germline values: CDR1 MGHRA, CDR2 YSYEKL. V was clipped by 1 base and J by 8 bases; unmatched bases: 7. The CDR3 has 17 residues. The CDR3 sequence: CASSQGLAGGSDDEQFF. CDR3 nucleotide sequence: TGCGCCAGCAGCCAAGGACTAGCGGGAGGGTCGGACGATGAGCAGTTCTTC.

This clone occurred a few times. The chain uses TRBV10-3 and TRBJ1-4, with TRBD1 as a possible D gene (6 bases). The CDR3 extends over 14 amino acids. Germline loops: CDR1 ENHRY, CDR2 SYGVKD. The V end was cut by 4 bases, the J end by 3 bases, with 9 bases between. The CDR3 reads CAISGGGPNEKLFF. The CDR3 nucleotides are TGTGCCATCAGTGGGGGGGGCCCTAATGAAAAACTGTTTTTT.

The chain combines TRBV15 with TRBJ2-7; the D gene is possibly TRBD2 (6 bases). CDR3 length: 13 residues. Between the trimmed V and J ends, which lost 0 bases and 6 bases, there was a span of 9 bases. Germline V gene data show CDR1 as LNHNV and CDR2 as YYDKDF (reference sequence). CDR3 sequence (DNA): TGTGCCACCAGCAGAGATGGGGGAGGCGAGCAGTACTTC. Its protein is CATSRDGGGEQYF.

The chain couples TRBV5-4 to TRBJ2-3, with D possibly being TRBD2 (7 bases). The germline V and J ends were trimmed by 4 bases and 2 bases, with 14 bases remaining between them. The CDR3 consists of 15 residues. Germline V CDR1 and CDR2: SGHNT, YYREEE (reference sequence). For the CDR3, the DNA is TGTGCCAGCAGCGCGGGGGACATCCCCACAGATACGCAGTATTTT. Its protein is CASSAGDIPTDTQYF.

The genes are TRBV6-1 and TRBJ2-1; TRBD1 might be the D (6 bases). This CDR3 has 13 amino acids. The V gene lost 10 bases and the J gene lost 9 bases, with 19 bases spanning the gap. The germline gives CDR1 MNHNS, CDR2 SASEGT. This CDR3 is CATTLNRVGEQFF. In nucleotides, the CDR3 is TGTGCCACCACTTTGAACAGGGTTGGTGAGCAGTTCTTC.

In regard to this clone: Within the sample, other DNA sequences also encode this same CDR3. The CDR3 region has the DNA TGTGCCAGCAGCTTGGGTGCAGGGGGCGGCAATCAGCCCCAGCATTTT. Residues: CASSLGAGGGNQPQHF. The rearrangement joins TRBV5-6 to TRBJ1-5; 8 bases are shared with TRBD1. The CDR3 runs 16 residues. Germline values: CDR1 SGHDT, CDR2 YYEEEE. V was clipped by 0 bases and J by 2 bases; unmatched bases: 4.

J is TRBJ2-1 and V is TRBV18; D remains unclear. V lost 2 bases, J lost 7 bases, and 15 bases lay in between. The CDR3 is 15 residues long. Germline V lookup: CDR1 KGHSH, CDR2 LQKENI. The CDR3, as DNA: TGTGCCAGCTCACCATCCCTAGACTTCGGAAATGAGCAGTTCTTC. Amino acids: CASSPSLDFGNEQFF.

The rearrangement links TRBV30 to TRBJ2-7, with D uncertain. Germline CDR1 is GTSNPN and CDR2 is SVGIG (reference sequence). There are 12 residues in the CDR3. V dropped 1 base and J dropped 4 bases, with 8 bases sitting between them. The CDR3 region is CAWSALKYEQYF. The CDR3 bases are TGTGCCTGGAGTGCCCTTAAATACGAGCAGTACTTC.

The CDR3 sequence: CASSDPGHPNEKLFF. The CDR3 region has the DNA TGTGCCAGCAGTGACCCGGGACACCCGAATGAAAAACTGTTTTTT. This rearrangement joins TRBV25-1 to TRBJ1-4; D perhaps matches TRBD1 (6 bases). Germline CDR1 reads MGHDK; CDR2 reads SYGVNS. This CDR3 has 15 amino acids. V was shortened by 3 bases and J by 5 bases, with 13 bases between the two germline ends. The variable domain in full, with the rest retrieved from reference TRBV25-1 and TRBJ1-4, is EADIYQTPRYLVIGTGKKITLECSQTMGHDKMYWYQQDPGMELHLIHYSYGVNSTEKGDLSSESTVSRIRTEHFPLTLESARPSHTSQYLCASSDPGHPNEKLFFGSGTQLSVL.

The V call is TRBV29-1, the J call TRBJ1-2; D gene unclear. The germline V gene has CDR1 SQVTM and CDR2 ANQGSEA. The CDR3 sequence is 13 residues long. V was cut by 0 bases and J by 4 bases, with 9 bases left in between. The CDR3 DNA follows: TGCAGCGTTGAAGATCAAGAGGGCTATGGCTACACCTTC. Protein product: CSVEDQEGYGYTF.

The chain couples TRBV28 to TRBJ1-2; 8 bases fit TRBD1. Germline assignment: CDR1 MDHEN and CDR2 SYDVKM. The CDR3 length is 14 residues. J lost 4 bases, V lost 5 bases, and 6 bases had no gene match. CDR3 coding DNA: TGTGCCAGCAGTAACCGGGACAGGCTCTATGGCTACACCTTC. Its protein product is CASSNRDRLYGYTF.

The CDR3 reads CASSLGTQGYEQYF. CDR3 nucleotide sequence: TGCGCCAGCAGCCTGGGGACACAGGGCTACGAGCAGTACTTC. The V gene is TRBV4-3, the J gene TRBJ2-7, with D maybe TRBD1 (6 bases). V gave up 4 bases and J gave up 3 bases, with 13 bases separating them. The germline V gene encodes CDR1 LGHNA and CDR2 YSLEER. This CDR3 has 14 amino acids.

The V and J genes are TRBV28 and TRBJ2-7, with 8 nucleotides matching TRBD1. CDR3 length equals 13 residues. V was clipped by 7 bases and J by 3 bases; unmatched bases: 5. Germline values: CDR1 MDHEN, CDR2 SYDVKM. The CDR3 DNA is TGTGCCAGCACCGGTACAGGGGGCTACGAGCAGTACTTC. Amino acid sequence: CASTGTGGYEQYF.

This clone came up a few times. V gene TRBV28 combines with J gene TRBJ1-1; tentatively, D is TRBD1 (6 bases). The CDR3 is 15 residues long. V lost 4 bases and J lost 0, with 12 bases in between. Germline CDR1 and CDR2: MDHEN and SYDVKM. As DNA, the CDR3 is TGTGCCAGCAGTTCTCCGGGACACCTGAACACTGAAGCTTTCTTT. Translated: CASSSPGHLNTEAFF.

V usage is TRBV6-5 and J usage is TRBJ1-6; D is unresolved. Trimming removed 6 bases at V and 3 bases at J, with 12 bases between. Germline CDR1 reads MNHEY; CDR2 reads SVGAGI. The CDR3 is made up of 15 amino acids. CDR3 loop: CASRSLEVYNSPLHF. CDR3 sequence (DNA): TGTGCCAGCAGGTCCTTAGAGGTCTATAATTCACCCCTCCACTTT.

The chain's CDR3 is CASSLASGGAFGETQYF. In nucleotides, the CDR3 is TGCGCCAGCAGCTTGGCGAGCGGGGGGGCCTTTGGAGAGACCCAGTACTTC. The rearrangement joins TRBV5-1 to TRBJ2-5, with 10 bases lining up with TRBD2. This CDR3 contains 17 residues. From germline, CDR1 is SGHRS and CDR2 YFSETQ. Trimming cost V 0 bases and J 4 bases; bases outside gene matches: 9.

This clone was detected once. The J gene is TRBJ1-1, the V gene TRBV28, with 9 bases lining up with TRBD1. CDR3 size: 15 residues. Germline V gene sequence: CDR1 MDHEN, CDR2 SYDVKM. Unmatched junction bases numbered 4, after V lost 4 bases and J lost 1 base. The CDR3 region is CASSSPGQGNTEAFF. The CDR3, as DNA: TGTGCCAGCAGTTCCCCGGGACAGGGGAACACTGAAGCTTTCTTT.

The J gene is TRBJ1-1, the V gene TRBV19; TRBD1 is a possible D gene (5 bases). Germline lookup yields CDR1 LNHDA and CDR2 SQIVND (reference sequence). The CDR3 totals 14 residues. Trimming removed 4 bases at V and 2 bases at J, with 11 bases between. CDR3 coding DNA: TGTGCCAGTAGTAGGTCGGGGGTAAACACTGAAGCTTTCTTT. This gives the protein CASSRSGVNTEAFF. Filled out from reference TRBV19 and TRBJ1-1, the complete variable domain reads DGGITQSPKYLFRKEGQNVTLSCEQNLNHDAMYWYRQDPGQGLRLIYYSQIVNDFQKGDIAEGYSVSREKKESFPLTVTSAQKNPTAFYLCASSRSGVNTEAFFGQGTRLTVV.

In this sample, this clone turned up a few times. The rearrangement joins TRBV2 to TRBJ1-1, with TRBD1 matching over 7 bases. Germline V gene data show CDR1 as SNHLY and CDR2 as FYNNEI. This CDR3 contains 14 residues. The trim removed 6 bases at V and 3 bases at J, leaving 7 bases unmatched. The CDR3 nucleotides read TGTGCCAGCAGCGCACAGGGGTGGGACACTGAAGCTTTCTTT. Translation: CASSAQGWDTEAFF.

The V and J genes are TRBV29-1 and TRBJ2-5, with 7 nucleotides matching TRBD1. Germline CDR1 SQVTM, CDR2 ANQGSEA. The junction had 10 bases not matched to a gene; V was cut back by 7 bases and J by 5 bases. The CDR3 is made up of 13 amino acids. The CDR3 loop reads CSGSLGGWETQYF. The CDR3 coding sequence is TGCAGCGGCTCTTTAGGGGGCTGGGAGACCCAGTACTTC.